A single sample gave rise to the 5 T cell receptor beta chains below, sequenced in a study of cytomegalovirus exposure and HLA in healthy donors. Primers included in the PCR were 60 Vbeta and 13 Jbeta primers. Sequencing used immunoSEQ multiplex PCR; TCRdb keeps in-frame clones, though not all of them. The table lists roughly 100,000 clones, approximately 85% of them singletons. The specimen sequenced was PBMCs. These receptors were obtained from a man aged 25 to 45 in good health and CMV-seropositive.

For this clone: Sequence at one end of the junction differs from germline and may be a read error. The chain recombines TRBV7-9 with TRBJ1-1; possibly TRBD1 for D (5 bases). The CDR3 spans 15 residues. Germline CDR1 SEHNR, CDR2 FQNEAQ (reference sequence). The CDR3 region has the DNA TGTTCCAGCACCCGCTGGACATCCGATGGCACTGAAGCTTTCTTT. Amino acid sequence: CSSTRWTSDGTEAFF.

V gene TRBV5-4 combines with J gene TRBJ2-1, with 9 bases fitting TRBD2. The CDR3 length is 15 residues. Trimming took 3 bases from V and 2 from J; bases not matched to a gene: 3. Germline-derived CDR1 and CDR2 are SGHNT and YYREEE (reference sequence). The CDR3 DNA is TGTGCCAGCAGCTATAGCGGGAGTGCCTACAATGAGCAGTTCTTC. This codes for CASSYSGSAYNEQFF.

V gene TRBV7-2 combines with J gene TRBJ2-7; 9 bases are shared with TRBD1. Per the germline V gene, CDR1 is SGHTA and CDR2 is FQGNSA. The V segment lost 0 bases and the J segment 4 bases; nucleotides outside the gene matches: 4. The CDR3 contains 15 residues. The CDR3 sequence is CASSLAGQGLYEQYF. The CDR3 coding sequence is TGTGCCAGCAGCTTAGCGGGACAGGGTTTATACGAGCAGTACTTC.

This clone was seen a handful of times. The chain carries TRBV5-6 and TRBJ1-1; unclear D gene. Germline assignment: CDR1 SGHDT and CDR2 YYEEEE. The CDR3 loop spans 15 amino acids. V lost 1 base, J lost 7 bases, and 17 bases lay in between. The CDR3 region is CASSLNPVGEGEAFF. The CDR3 nucleotides read TGTGCCAGCAGCTTGAACCCCGTGGGCGAGGGTGAAGCTTTCTTT.

This clone was picked up one time. The rearrangement joins TRBV5-5 to TRBJ1-1; D gene uncertain. V was clipped by 2 bases and J by 1 base, with 9 bases between them. Germline V lookup: CDR1 SGHKS, CDR2 YYEKEE (reference sequence). This CDR3 comprises 14 residues. CDR3 in amino acids: CASSFESGNTEAFF. The CDR3 DNA is TGTGCCAGCAGCTTCGAATCAGGGAACACTGAAGCTTTCTTT.